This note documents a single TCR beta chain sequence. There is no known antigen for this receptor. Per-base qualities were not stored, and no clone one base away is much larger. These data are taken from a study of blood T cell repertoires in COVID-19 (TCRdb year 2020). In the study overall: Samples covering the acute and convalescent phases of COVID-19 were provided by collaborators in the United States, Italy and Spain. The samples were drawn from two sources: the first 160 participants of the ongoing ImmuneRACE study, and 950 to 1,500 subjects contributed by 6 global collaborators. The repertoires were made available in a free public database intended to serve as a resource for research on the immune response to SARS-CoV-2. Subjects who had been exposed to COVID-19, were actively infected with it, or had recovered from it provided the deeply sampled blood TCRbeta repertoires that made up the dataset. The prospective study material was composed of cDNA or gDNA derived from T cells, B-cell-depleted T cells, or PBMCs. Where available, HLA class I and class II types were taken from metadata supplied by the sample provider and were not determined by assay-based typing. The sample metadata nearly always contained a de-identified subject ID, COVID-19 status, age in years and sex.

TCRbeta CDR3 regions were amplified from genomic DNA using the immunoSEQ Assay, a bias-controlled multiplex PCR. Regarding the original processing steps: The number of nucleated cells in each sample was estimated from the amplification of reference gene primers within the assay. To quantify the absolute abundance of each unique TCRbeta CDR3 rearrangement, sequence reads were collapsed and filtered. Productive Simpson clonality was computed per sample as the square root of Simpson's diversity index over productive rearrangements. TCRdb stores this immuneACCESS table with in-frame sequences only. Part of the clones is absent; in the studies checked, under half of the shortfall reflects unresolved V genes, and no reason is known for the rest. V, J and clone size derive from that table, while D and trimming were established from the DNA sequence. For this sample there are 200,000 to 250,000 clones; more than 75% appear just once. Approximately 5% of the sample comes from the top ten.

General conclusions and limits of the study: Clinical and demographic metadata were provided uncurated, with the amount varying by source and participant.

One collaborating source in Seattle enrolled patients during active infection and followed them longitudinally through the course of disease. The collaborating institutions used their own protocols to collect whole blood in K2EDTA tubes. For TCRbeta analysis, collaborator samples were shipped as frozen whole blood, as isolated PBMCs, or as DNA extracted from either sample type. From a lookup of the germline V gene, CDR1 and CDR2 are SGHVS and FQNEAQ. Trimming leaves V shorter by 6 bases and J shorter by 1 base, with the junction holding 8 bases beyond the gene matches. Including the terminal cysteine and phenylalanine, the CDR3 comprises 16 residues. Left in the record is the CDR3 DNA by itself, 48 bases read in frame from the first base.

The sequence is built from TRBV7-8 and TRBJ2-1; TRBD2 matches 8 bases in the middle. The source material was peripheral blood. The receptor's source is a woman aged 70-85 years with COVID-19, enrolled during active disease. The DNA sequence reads TGTGCCAGCAGGCTTGGCGGGAGGCGTTCCTACAATGAGCAGTTCTTC. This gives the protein CASRLGGRRSYNEQFF.